This TCR beta chain originates from a study of T-cell reconstitution after alpha-beta-depleted transplantation in children. Study outcomes and limitations: Roughly two months post-transplant, alpha-beta T cells reportedly originated from several hundred graft clones that had expanded. T-cell counts and diversity were attributed mostly to newly produced T cells one year after transplant. The origin of high day-60 TCRbeta diversity in some patients lay in surviving recipient T cells and thymic progenitors.

This clonotype was detected ten times or more. What it binds is unknown. The CDR3 runs 16 residues. CDR1 and CDR2 (germline): MNHEY, SVGAGI. The V and J ends lost 2 bases and 1 base, in that order; junction bases with no gene match: 5. Preparation of the TCRbeta library was carried out with unique molecular identifiers. TCRdb processed the PCR reads anew with MiXCR; each CDR3 protein has one entry. The table records around 370,000 distinct CDR3 sequences, 15% to 20% of them present only once. The chain couples TRBV6-5 to TRBJ2-3, with 8 nucleotides matching TRBD2. The source was PBMCs, mostly from graft donor cells, collected 360 days after TCRalphabeta/CD19-depleted stem cell transplant. The TCR sequence derives from a male patient aged 2-9 years who had a stem cell transplant for acute lymphoblastic leukemia, so the T cells may come from the graft donor. CDR3 DNA: TGTGCCAGCAGTTACGGGGCGGGAGGTGGCACAGATACGCAGTATTTT. Amino acids: CASSYGAGGGTDTQYF.